This T cell receptor (beta chain) was profiled in a study of CD8 T cells in ankylosing spondylitis. TCRdb analysed the 5' RACE reads with MiXCR anew, one entry per CDR3 protein. The sample lists around 300,000 distinct CDR3 sequences, roughly 14% occurring once. The germline V gene encodes CDR1 SGHRS and CDR2 YFSETQ. V was shortened by 5 bases and J by 6 bases, with 14 bases between the two germline ends. The CDR3 runs to 13 residues. This clonotype came up a few times. The source material was blood, either unsorted or a sorted T cell fraction (not recorded which). This sequence was found in a male donor with ankylosing spondylitis or in good health (not recorded which). The chain couples TRBV5-1 to TRBJ2-5, with D perhaps matching TRBD1 (5 bases). The CDR3 is CASSVDIAKTQYF. The CDR3 DNA is TGCGCCAGCAGTGTGGACATCGCGAAGACCCAGTACTTC.